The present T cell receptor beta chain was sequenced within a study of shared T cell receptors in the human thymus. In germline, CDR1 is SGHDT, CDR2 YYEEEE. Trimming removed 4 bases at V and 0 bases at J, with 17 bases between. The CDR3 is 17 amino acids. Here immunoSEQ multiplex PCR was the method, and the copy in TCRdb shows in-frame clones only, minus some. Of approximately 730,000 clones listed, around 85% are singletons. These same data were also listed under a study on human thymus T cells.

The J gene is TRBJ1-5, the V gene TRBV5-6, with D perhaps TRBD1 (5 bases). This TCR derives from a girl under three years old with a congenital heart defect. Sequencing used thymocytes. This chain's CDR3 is CASSTHSGILSNQPQHF. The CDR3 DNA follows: TGTGCCAGCAGCACACACTCAGGGATTCTTAGCAATCAGCCCCAGCATTTT.